These 4 T cell receptor beta chains were sequenced from one sample in a study of blood T cell repertoires in COVID-19. Profiling relied on immunoSEQ multiplex PCR, and the TCRdb table lists in-frame clones only, not all of them. In the table there are about 92,000 clones, 85% of which are singletons. The sequencing input was peripheral blood. These receptors were obtained from an elderly man with acute or convalescent COVID-19.

CDR3 in DNA: TGTGCCAGCAACGAGGACACAGGGGGCAACACTGAAGCTTTCTTT. This sequence encodes CASNEDTGGNTEAFF. V usage is TRBV28 and J usage is TRBJ1-1, with TRBD1 matching 9 bases. The CDR3 is 15 amino acids. Germline CDR1 is MDHEN and CDR2 is SYDVKM. V lost 7 bases, J lost 2 bases, and 8 bases stayed unmatched.

The rearrangement joins TRBV7-3 to TRBJ2-7, with D maybe TRBD2 (6 bases). Per germline, CDR1 SGHTA and CDR2 FQGTGA. V was cut by 8 bases and J by 0 bases, with 14 bases left in between. The CDR3 length is 14 residues. As DNA, the CDR3 is TGTGCCAGCGCTCATAACGGGGGCTCCTACGAGCAGTACTTC. Translation: CASAHNGGSYEQYF.

This clone was seen only once. The chain employs TRBV15 and TRBJ2-3; 7 bases align to TRBD1. The CDR3 extends over 14 amino acids. With V trimmed by 4 bases and J by 6 bases, 7 bases remained unmatched. In germline, CDR1 is LNHNV, CDR2 YYDKDF (reference sequence). For the CDR3, the DNA is TGTGCCACCAGCACTTCTACAGGGGCGGATACGCAGTATTTT. Amino acid sequence: CATSTSTGADTQYF.

V gene TRBV11-2 combines with J gene TRBJ2-3; 7 bases match TRBD2. J was trimmed by 0 bases and V by 2 bases; bases with no gene match: 2. Germline assignment: CDR1 SGHAT and CDR2 FQNNGV. CDR3 size: 15 residues. The CDR3 loop reads CASSLQAGSTDTQYF. The CDR3, as DNA: TGTGCCAGCAGCTTACAAGCGGGAAGCACAGATACGCAGTATTTT.